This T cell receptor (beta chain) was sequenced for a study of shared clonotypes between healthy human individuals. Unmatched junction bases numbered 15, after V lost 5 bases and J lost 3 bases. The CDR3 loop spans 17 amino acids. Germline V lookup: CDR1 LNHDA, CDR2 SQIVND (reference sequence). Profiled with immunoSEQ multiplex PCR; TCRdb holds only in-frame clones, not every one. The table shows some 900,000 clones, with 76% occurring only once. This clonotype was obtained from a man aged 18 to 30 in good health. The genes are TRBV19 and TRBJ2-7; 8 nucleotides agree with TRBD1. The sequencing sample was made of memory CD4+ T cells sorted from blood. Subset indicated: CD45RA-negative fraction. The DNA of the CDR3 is TGTGCCAGTAGTGCAAACGACTTTCAGGGGGCCCACTACGAGCAGTACTTC. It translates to CASSANDFQGAHYEQYF.